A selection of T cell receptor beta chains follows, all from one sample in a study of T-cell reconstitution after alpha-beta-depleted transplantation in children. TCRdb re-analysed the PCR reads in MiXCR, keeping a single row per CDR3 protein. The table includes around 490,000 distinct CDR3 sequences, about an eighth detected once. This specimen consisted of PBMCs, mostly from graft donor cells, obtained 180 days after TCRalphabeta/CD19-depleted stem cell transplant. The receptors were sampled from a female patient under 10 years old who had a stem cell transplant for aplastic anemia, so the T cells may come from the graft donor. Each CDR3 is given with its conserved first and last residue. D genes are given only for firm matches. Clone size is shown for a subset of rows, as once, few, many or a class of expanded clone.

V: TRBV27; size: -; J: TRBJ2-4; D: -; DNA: TGTGCCAGCAGCCGAGCCGGGAGAAAAAACATTCAGTACTTC; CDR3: CASSRAGRKNIQYF
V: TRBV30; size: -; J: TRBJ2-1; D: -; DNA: TGTGCCTGGAGTCAGGACTCCTACAATGAGCAGTTCTTC; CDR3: CAWSQDSYNEQFF
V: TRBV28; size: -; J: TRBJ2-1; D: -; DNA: TGTGCCAGCAGTTTATGGCAGGGGTGGGTCGGTGAGCAGTTCTTC; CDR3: CASSLWQGWVGEQFF
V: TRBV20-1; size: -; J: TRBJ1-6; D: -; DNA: TGCAGTGCTAGGATCGCCGCCGGGGATGAGGAAGGATCACCCCTCCACTTT; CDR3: CSARIAAGDEEGSPLHF
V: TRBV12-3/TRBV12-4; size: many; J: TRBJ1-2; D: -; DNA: TGTGCCAGCAGTTTAGGTGGACGGGCCTCCTATGGCTACACCTTC; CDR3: CASSLGGRASYGYTF
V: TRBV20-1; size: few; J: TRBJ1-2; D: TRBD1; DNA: TGCAGTGCTAGAGCGAGGGGGACAGGGGCCGAGTTGAGCTATGGCTACACCTTC; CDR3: CSARARGTGAELSYGYTF
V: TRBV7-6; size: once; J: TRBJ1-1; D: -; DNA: TGTGCCAGCAGCTTAACCTGGTACAGTGAGAACACTGAAGCTTTCTTT; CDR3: CASSLTWYSENTEAFF
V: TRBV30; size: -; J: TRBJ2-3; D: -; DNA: TGTGCCTGGAGTGTCGAGGGAGATACGCAGTATTTT; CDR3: CAWSVEGDTQYF
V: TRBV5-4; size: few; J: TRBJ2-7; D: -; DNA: TGTGCCAGCAGTCAGACCCCGACAGGATTGGAGCAGTACTTC; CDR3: CASSQTPTGLEQYF
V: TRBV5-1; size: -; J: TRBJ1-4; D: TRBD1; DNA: TGCGCCAGCAGCCCCGGACGTGGGACAGCGGGGGAAAAACTGTTTTTT; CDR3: CASSPGRGTAGEKLFF
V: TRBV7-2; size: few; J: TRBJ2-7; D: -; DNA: TGTGCCAGCAGCCTGTTGACGGGGAGTACTACCTACGAGCAGTACTTC; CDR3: CASSLLTGSTTYEQYF
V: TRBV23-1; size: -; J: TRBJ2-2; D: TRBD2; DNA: TGCGCCAGCAGTCACCTTAGCGGGCCGAACACCGGGGAGCTGTTTTTT; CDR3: CASSHLSGPNTGELFF
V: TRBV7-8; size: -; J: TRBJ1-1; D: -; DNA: TGTGCCAGCAGCTACAACGGGGGGCAGGCTGAAGCTTTCTTT; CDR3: CASSYNGGQAEAFF
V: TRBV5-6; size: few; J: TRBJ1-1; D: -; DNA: TGTGCCAGCAGCTTGGTTAGCGCTGTTCACACTGAAGCTTTCTTT; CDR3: CASSLVSAVHTEAFF